This TCR beta chain is drawn from a study of T cell responses to AZD1222 COVID-19 vaccine. Produced via immunoSEQ multiplex PCR; TCRdb's table is partial and in-frame only. The profile shows some 170,000 clones, about 89% of them singletons. V lost 6 bases to trimming and J lost 5 bases; unmatched junction nucleotides: 8. The CDR3 has 14 residues. The V gene's germline CDR1 is MDHEN and CDR2 SYDVKM. The chain employs TRBV28 and TRBJ1-2, with 8 bases fitting TRBD1. Sequencing was performed on peripheral blood, taken on day 0 of AZD1222 vaccination. The source of this sequence is an adult in good health. The CDR3 DNA reads as TGTGCCAGCAGCCCCGGAGGGACAGGTTATGGCTACACCTTC. Translating it yields CASSPGGTGYGYTF.